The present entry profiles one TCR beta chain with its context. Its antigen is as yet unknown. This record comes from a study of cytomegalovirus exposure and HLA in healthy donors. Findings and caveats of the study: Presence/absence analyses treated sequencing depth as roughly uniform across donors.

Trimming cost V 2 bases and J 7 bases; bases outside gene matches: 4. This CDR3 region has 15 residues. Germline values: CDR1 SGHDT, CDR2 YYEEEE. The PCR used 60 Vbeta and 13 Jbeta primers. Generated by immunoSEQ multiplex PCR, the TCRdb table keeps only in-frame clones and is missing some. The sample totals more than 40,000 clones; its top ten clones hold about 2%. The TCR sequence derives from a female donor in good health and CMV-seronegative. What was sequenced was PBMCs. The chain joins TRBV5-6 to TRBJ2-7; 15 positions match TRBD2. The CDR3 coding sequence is TGTGCCAGCAGCTTCGTCGGACTAGCGGGAGGGGAGCAGTACTTC. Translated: CASSFVGLAGGEQYF.